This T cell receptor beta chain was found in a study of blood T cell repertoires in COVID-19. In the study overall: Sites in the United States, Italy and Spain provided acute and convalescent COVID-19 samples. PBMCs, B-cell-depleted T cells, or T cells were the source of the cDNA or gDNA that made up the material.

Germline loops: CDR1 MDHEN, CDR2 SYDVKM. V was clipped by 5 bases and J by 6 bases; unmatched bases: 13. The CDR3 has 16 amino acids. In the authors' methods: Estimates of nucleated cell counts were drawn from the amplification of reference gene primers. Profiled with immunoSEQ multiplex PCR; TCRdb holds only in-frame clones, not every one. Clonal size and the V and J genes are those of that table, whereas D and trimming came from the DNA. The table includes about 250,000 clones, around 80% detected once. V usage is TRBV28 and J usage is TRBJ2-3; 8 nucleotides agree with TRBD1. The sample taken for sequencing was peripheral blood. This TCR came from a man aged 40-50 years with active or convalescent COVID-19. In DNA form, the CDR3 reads TGTGCCAGCAGTAGAATCGACAGGGGCCCCGGGGATACGCAGTATTTT. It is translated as CASSRIDRGPGDTQYF. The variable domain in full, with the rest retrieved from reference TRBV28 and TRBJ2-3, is DVKVTQSSRYLVKRTGEKVFLECVQDMDHENMFWYRQDPGLGLRLIYFSYDVKMKEKGDIPEGYSVSREKKERFSLILESASTNQTSMYLCASSRIDRGPGDTQYFGPGTRLTVL.